A single sample is the source of the 26 T cell receptor beta chains below, sequenced in a study of OX40 agonist ivuxolimab in advanced cancers. The receptor library was made with the immunoSEQ multiplex PCR assay. TCRdb obtained this table from immuneACCESS and retained in-frame rearrangements with V and J assigned. These tables miss some clones; where compared with another copy, unresolved V genes account for less than half of the shortfall, and the remainder is unexplained. Within this sample are tens of thousands of clones, with around 87% of them counted one time only. The top ten clones comprise about 0.57% of the sample. This sample comprised CD4+ or CD8+ T cells sorted from blood, obtained in a trial of the OX40 agonist ivuxolimab. The receptors derive from an adult with an advanced solid tumor such as melanoma, head and neck, liver or kidney cancer.

This chain links TRBV12-5 with TRBJ2-2, with D hard to call. The CDR3 has 12 residues. Germline CDR1 and CDR2: LGHNT and FRNRAP. V was cut by 6 bases and J by 6 bases, with 8 bases left in between. The CDR3 DNA reads as TGTGCTAGTGGCCATGCGGCCGGGGAGCTGTTTTTT. Amino acids: CASGHAAGELFF.

This chain joins TRBV7-3 and TRBJ2-5, with no clear D. This CDR3 is built from 11 residues. Germline loops: CDR1 SGHTA, CDR2 FQGTGA. The V end was cut by 7 bases, the J end by 5 bases, with 8 bases between. The CDR3: CASTGTETQYF. The CDR3 coding sequence is TGTGCCAGCACCGGTACGGAGACCCAGTACTTC. Looking up the rest from reference TRBV7-3 and TRBJ2-5 gives the full variable domain: GAGVSQTPSNKVTEKGKYVELRCDPISGHTALYWYRQSLGQGPEFLIYFQGTGAADDSGLPNDRFFAVRPEGSVSTLKIQRTERGDSAVYLCASTGTETQYFGPGTRLLVL.

This clone was counted a single time. The V call is TRBV10-2, the J call TRBJ1-6; tentatively, D is TRBD1 (6 bases). This CDR3 spans 13 amino acids. The V gene lost 8 bases and the J gene lost 9 bases, with 14 bases spanning the gap. Germline V gene sequence: CDR1 WSHSY, CDR2 SAAADI. CDR3 sequence: CASGGQVSSPLHF. Written as DNA, the CDR3 is TGCGCCAGCGGGGGACAAGTGAGTTCACCCCTCCACTTT.

The V gene is TRBV2, the J gene TRBJ1-2; D perhaps matches TRBD1 (6 bases). The germline V and J ends were trimmed by 11 bases and 4 bases, with 17 bases remaining between them. Germline V gene lookup returns CDR1 SNHLY and CDR2 FYNNEI. This CDR3 comprises 13 residues. CDR3 sequence (DNA): TGTGCCCGAAAACAGGGTTTAGGCTATGGCTACACCTTC. It encodes CARKQGLGYGYTF.

This clone was counted only a few times. The chain uses TRBV5-1 and TRBJ1-6; a possible D gene is TRBD1 (5 bases). Per the germline V gene, CDR1 is SGHRS and CDR2 is YFSETQ. The CDR3 totals 15 residues. V was clipped by 4 bases and J by 2 bases, with 10 bases between them. In nucleotides, the CDR3 is TGCGCCAGCAGCATCGGACAAACCTATAATTCACCCCTCCACTTT. It translates to CASSIGQTYNSPLHF.

This clone was recorded only once. This sequence joins TRBV7-6 and TRBJ1-1, with 7 nucleotides matching TRBD1. CDR1 and CDR2 (germline): SGHVS, FNYEAQ. V gave up 5 bases and J gave up 1 base; unmatched junction bases: 7. The CDR3 has 15 amino acids. The CDR3 DNA is TGTGCCAGCAGCCCCCAGGCAGGGGGGAACACTGAAGCTTTCTTT. Encoded protein: CASSPQAGGNTEAFF.

The chain has TRBV4-1 and TRBJ2-1, with 10 bases fitting TRBD1. Losses at the gene ends were 6 bases for V and 3 bases for J; bases not matched to a gene: 11. The CDR3 covers 17 residues. Per the germline V gene, CDR1 is MGHRA and CDR2 is YSYEKL. The CDR3, as DNA: TGCGCCAGCAGTCTAGACAAGACAGGGGGCATCTACAATGAGCAGTTCTTC. Translating it yields CASSLDKTGGIYNEQFF.

This sequence joins TRBV28 and TRBJ2-7, with D possibly TRBD2 on 5 matching bases. V lost 6 bases and J lost 0, with 6 bases in between. CDR1 MDHEN and CDR2 SYDVKM come from the germline V gene. The CDR3 contains 12 residues. CDR3 bases: TGTGCCAGCAGAGGGAGCTCCTACGAGCAGTACTTC. Amino acids: CASRGSSYEQYF.

The CDR3 coding sequence is TGTGCCAGCAGCACAGACAGGGGGAACACTGAAGCTTTCTTT. As protein: CASSTDRGNTEAFF. This chain links TRBV6-5 with TRBJ1-1, with 8 nucleotides matching TRBD1. The CDR3 runs 14 residues. V shed 6 bases and J 1 base; nucleotides not matched to a gene: 4. Germline V CDR1 and CDR2: MNHEY, SVGAGI.

The chain uses TRBV30 and TRBJ1-3; D gene uncertain. The germline CDR1 and CDR2 sequences are GTSNPN and SVGIG (reference sequence). The CDR3 loop spans 15 amino acids. The germline V and J ends were trimmed by 1 base and 0 bases, with 10 bases remaining between them. The CDR3 nucleotides read TGTGCCTGGAGTGCCTCCAGTCACTCTGGAAACACCATATATTTT. This translates into CAWSASSHSGNTIYF.

The chain links TRBV5-4 to TRBJ2-7, with 9 bases aligning to TRBD2. The CDR3 has 13 residues. V lost 4 bases and J lost 6; bases outside the gene matches: 5. Germline V gene data show CDR1 as SGHNT and CDR2 as YYREEE (reference sequence). This CDR3 reads CASSEGLAGEQYF. The CDR3 nucleotides read TGTGCCAGCAGCGAGGGACTAGCTGGCGAGCAGTACTTC.

The chain combines TRBV29-1 with TRBJ1-5, with a weak D call TRBD1 (6 bases). Germline CDR1 reads SQVTM; CDR2 reads ANQGSEA. The CDR3 length is 14 residues. Trimming removed 0 bases at V and 6 bases at J, with 12 bases between. Written as DNA, the CDR3 is TGCAGCGTTGAAGAGGGGGGCGCGGGTCAGCCCCAGCATTTT. Its protein is CSVEEGGAGQPQHF. Full variable domain (outside the CDR3, taken from reference TRBV29-1 and TRBJ1-5): SAVISQKPSRDICQRGTSLTIQCQVDSQVTMMFWYRQQPGQSLTLIATANQGSEATYESGFVIDKFPISRPNLTFSTLTVSNMSPEDSSIYLCSVEEGGAGQPQHFGDGTRLSIL.

V is TRBV18 and J is TRBJ2-1; D gene uncertain. CDR3 length equals 13 residues. V gave up 2 bases and J gave up 8 bases, with 10 bases separating them. Germline CDR1 KGHSH, CDR2 LQKENI. The CDR3 nucleotides are TGTGCCAGCTCACCAGGTCCTAACCATGAGCAGTTCTTC. Residues: CASSPGPNHEQFF.

This chain joins TRBV9 and TRBJ2-7, with a possible D match to TRBD1 (6 bases). The CDR3 sequence is 14 residues long. Between the trimmed V and J ends, which lost 5 bases and 6 bases, there was a span of 18 bases. The V gene's germline CDR1 is SGDLS and CDR2 YYNGEE. The CDR3 region is CASSPAGTPVEQYF. The DNA for the CDR3 is TGTGCCAGCAGTCCCGCCGGGACACCCGTCGAGCAGTACTTC.

The V and J genes are TRBV2 and TRBJ1-5, with D perhaps matching TRBD1 (5 bases). This CDR3 has 13 amino acids. The germline V gene has CDR1 SNHLY and CDR2 FYNNEI. V was trimmed by 6 bases and J by 3 bases, leaving 9 bases between them. The CDR3 sequence: CASRDSLNQPQHF. In DNA, the CDR3 is TGTGCCAGCAGAGACAGTCTCAATCAGCCCCAGCATTTT.

The J gene is TRBJ2-1, the V gene TRBV2; D is ambiguous. CDR1 and CDR2 (germline): SNHLY, FYNNEI. Trimming removed 6 bases at V and 4 bases at J, with 4 bases between. The CDR3 consists of 11 residues. In DNA, the CDR3 is TGTGCCAGCAGCGGTTACAATGAGCAGTTCTTC. Protein product: CASSGYNEQFF.

This chain uses TRBV4-1 with TRBJ2-6; 7 nucleotides align to TRBD2. Germline trimming cut 3 bases from V and 2 bases from J; bases unmatched to any gene: 10. The CDR3 has 18 residues. Germline lookup yields CDR1 MGHRA and CDR2 YSYEKL. The DNA for the CDR3 is TGCGCCAGCAGCCACGCCTTCCGGGGAGGGCCTGGGGCCAACGTCCTGACTTTC. Encoded protein: CASSHAFRGGPGANVLTF.

V is TRBV29-1 and J is TRBJ2-5; D is ambiguous. The CDR3 length is 13 residues. Germline lookup yields CDR1 SQVTM and CDR2 ANQGSEA. Trimming stripped 1 base from V and 1 base from J, with 7 bases between. CDR3 loop: CSVEVPVQETQYF. CDR3 nucleotides: TGCAGCGTTGAAGTTCCGGTCCAAGAGACCCAGTACTTC. Drawing the rest from reference TRBV29-1 and TRBJ2-5, the complete variable domain is SAVISQKPSRDICQRGTSLTIQCQVDSQVTMMFWYRQQPGQSLTLIATANQGSEATYESGFVIDKFPISRPNLTFSTLTVSNMSPEDSSIYLCSVEVPVQETQYFGPGTRLLVL.

V is TRBV11-3 and J is TRBJ2-2; 14 bases are shared with TRBD2. Losses at the gene ends were 5 bases for V and 8 bases for J; bases not matched to a gene: 7. The CDR3 extends over 16 amino acids. Per germline, CDR1 SGHNT and CDR2 YENEEA. This CDR3 reads CASSLGTSGSSGELFF. CDR3 coding DNA: TGTGCCAGCAGCCTCGGGACTAGCGGGAGTTCTGGGGAGCTGTTTTTT. The full variable domain, with the rest looked up from reference TRBV11-3 and TRBJ2-2, is EAGVVQSPRYKIIEKKQPVAFWCNPISGHNTLYWYLQNLGQGPELLIRYENEEAVDDSQLPKDRFSAERLKGVDSTLKIQPAELGDSAVYLCASSLGTSGSSGELFFGEGSRLTVL.

The rearrangement uses TRBV18 and TRBJ1-4, with D maybe TRBD1 (5 bases). The germline V and J ends were trimmed by 3 bases and 10 bases, with 9 bases remaining between them. This CDR3 comprises 12 residues. In germline, CDR1 is KGHSH, CDR2 LQKENI. In DNA form, the CDR3 reads TGTGCCAGCTCACCCCAGCAGGGAAAACTGTTTTTT. It yields the protein CASSPQQGKLFF.

V usage is TRBV2 and J usage is TRBJ2-1, with TRBD2 identical over 10 bases. With 6 bases clipped from V and 6 bases from J, the junction kept 8 bases outside the gene matches. The CDR3 loop spans 15 amino acids. Per germline, CDR1 SNHLY and CDR2 FYNNEI. CDR3 sequence (DNA): TGTGCCAGCAGCCGAGCGGGGGGGCAGGTCAATGAGCAGTTCTTC. Translated: CASSRAGGQVNEQFF.

The V and J genes are TRBV5-6 and TRBJ2-3; D uncertain. CDR3 size: 16 residues. The germline V gene has CDR1 SGHDT and CDR2 YYEEEE. Trimming took 1 base from V and 1 from J, leaving 13 bases between them. In nucleotides, the CDR3 is TGTGCCAGCAGCTTGAGGCTTTCCACAGGCACAGATACGCAGTATTTT. Amino acid sequence: CASSLRLSTGTDTQYF.

This chain joins TRBV28 and TRBJ1-3; no firm D call. The CDR3 is 12 residues long. The V end lost 1 base, the J end lost 10 bases, and 8 bases lay between the germline ends. Germline CDR1 MDHEN, CDR2 SYDVKM. The CDR3 is CASSLSGRTIYF. CDR3 in DNA: TGTGCCAGCAGTTTATCGGGGAGAACCATATATTTT. The full variable domain, with the rest looked up from reference TRBV28 and TRBJ1-3, is DVKVTQSSRYLVKRTGEKVFLECVQDMDHENMFWYRQDPGLGLRLIYFSYDVKMKEKGDIPEGYSVSREKKERFSLILESASTNQTSMYLCASSLSGRTIYFGEGSWLTVV.

This sequence joins TRBV9 and TRBJ1-1; D unresolved. The germline V and J ends were trimmed by 6 bases and 0 bases, with 12 bases remaining between them. This CDR3 contains 14 residues. Germline V gene data show CDR1 as SGDLS and CDR2 as YYNGEE. The DNA of the CDR3 is TGTGCCAGCAACGGGCCGCGTATGAACACTGAAGCTTTCTTT. This translates into CASNGPRMNTEAFF. Looking up the rest from reference TRBV9 and TRBJ1-1 gives the full variable domain: DSGVTQTPKHLITATGQRVTLRCSPRSGDLSVYWYQQSLDQGLQFLIQYYNGEERAKGNILERFSAQQFPDLHSELNLSSLELGDSALYFCASNGPRMNTEAFFGQGTRLTVV.

In DNA, the CDR3 is TGTGCCAGCAGTTTACCCGGTCTGCTGCAGGACGAGCAGTACTTC. Its translation is CASSLPGLLQDEQYF. V is TRBV28 and J is TRBJ2-7; no firm D call. The CDR3 covers 15 residues. Trimming took 2 bases from V and 5 from J, leaving 16 bases between them. The V gene's germline CDR1 is MDHEN and CDR2 SYDVKM.

The chain joins TRBV7-3 to TRBJ2-1, with a possible D match to TRBD1 (5 bases). CDR3 length: 13 residues. V was trimmed by 2 bases and J by 7 bases, leaving 9 bases between them. Germline CDR1 is SGHTA and CDR2 is FQGTGA. This chain's CDR3 is CASSLGAGNEQFF. CDR3 DNA sequence: TGTGCCAGCAGCTTAGGTGCAGGGAATGAGCAGTTCTTC.